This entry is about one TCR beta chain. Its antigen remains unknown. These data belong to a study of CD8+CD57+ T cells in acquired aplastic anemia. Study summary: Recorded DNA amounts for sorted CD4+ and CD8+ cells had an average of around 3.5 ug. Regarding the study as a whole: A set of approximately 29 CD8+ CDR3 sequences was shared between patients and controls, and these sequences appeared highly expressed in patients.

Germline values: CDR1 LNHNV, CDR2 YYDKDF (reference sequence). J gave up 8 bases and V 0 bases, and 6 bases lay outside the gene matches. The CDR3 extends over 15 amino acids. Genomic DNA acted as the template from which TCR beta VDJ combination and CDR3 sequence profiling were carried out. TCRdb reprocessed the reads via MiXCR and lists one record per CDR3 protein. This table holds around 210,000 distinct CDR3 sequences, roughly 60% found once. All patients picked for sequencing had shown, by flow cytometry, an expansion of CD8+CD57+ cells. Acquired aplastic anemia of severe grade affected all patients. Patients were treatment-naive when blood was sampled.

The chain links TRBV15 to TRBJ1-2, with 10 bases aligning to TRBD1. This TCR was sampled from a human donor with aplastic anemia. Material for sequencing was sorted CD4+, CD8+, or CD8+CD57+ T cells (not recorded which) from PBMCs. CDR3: CATSRDWGQGNGYTF. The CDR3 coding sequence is TGTGCCACCAGCAGAGATTGGGGACAGGGGAACGGCTACACCTTC.